This TCR beta chain was sequenced for a study of shared clonotypes between healthy human individuals. Broader study findings: A generally larger estimated richness was seen in naive subsets than in memory subsets. Deeper or shallower sequencing was expected to change how clonotypes are shared among donors. Against clonotypes common to all four donors, non-shared ones had lower generation probabilities.

In the case of this clone: Its antigen is not identified.

This table comes from immunoSEQ multiplex PCR, and its TCRdb copy is limited to in-frame clones, with some not included. The sample consists of about 1.5 million clones, approximately 98% of them appearing once. The CDR3 covers 13 residues. Germline CDR1 and CDR2: SGHAT and FQNNGV. Deletions cut 6 bases from V and 2 bases from J, with 9 bases between. Sequencing was done on a sample of naive CD4+ T cells sorted from blood. As to subset: CD45RA+ positively selected. This chain connects TRBV11-2 to TRBJ2-3; D not resolved. The source is a man younger than 45 in good health. The DNA of the CDR3 is TGTGCCAGCAGTTCCCGACTCACAGATACGCAGTATTTT. It specifies CASSSRLTDTQYF.